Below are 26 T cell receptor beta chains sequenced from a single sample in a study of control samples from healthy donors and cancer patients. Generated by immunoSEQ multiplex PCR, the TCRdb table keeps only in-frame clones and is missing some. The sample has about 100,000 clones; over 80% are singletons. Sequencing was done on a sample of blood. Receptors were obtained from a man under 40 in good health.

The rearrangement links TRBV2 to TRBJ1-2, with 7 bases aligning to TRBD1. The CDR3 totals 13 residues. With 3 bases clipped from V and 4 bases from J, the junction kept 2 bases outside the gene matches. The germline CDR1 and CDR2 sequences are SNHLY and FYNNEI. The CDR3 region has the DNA TGTGCCAGCAGTGACAGGGGGGCCTATGGCTACACCTTC. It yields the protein CASSDRGAYGYTF. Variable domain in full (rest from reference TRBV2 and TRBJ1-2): EPEVTQTPSHQVTQMGQEVILRCVPISNHLYFYWYRQILGQKVEFLVSFYNNEISEKSEIFDDQFSVERPDGSNFTLKIRSTKLEDSAMYFCASSDRGAYGYTFGSGTRLTVV.

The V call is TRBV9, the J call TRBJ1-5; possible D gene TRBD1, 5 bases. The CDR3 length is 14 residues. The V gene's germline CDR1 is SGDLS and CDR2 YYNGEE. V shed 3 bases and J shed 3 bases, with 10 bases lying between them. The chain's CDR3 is CASSAQANNQPQHF. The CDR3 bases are TGTGCCAGCAGCGCACAGGCGAACAATCAGCCCCAGCATTTT.

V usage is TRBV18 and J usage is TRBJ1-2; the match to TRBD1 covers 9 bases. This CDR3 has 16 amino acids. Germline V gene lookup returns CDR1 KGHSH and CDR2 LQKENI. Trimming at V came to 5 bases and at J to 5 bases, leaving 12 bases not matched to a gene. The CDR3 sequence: CASSEQGAPGDYGYTF. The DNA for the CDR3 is TGTGCCAGCTCAGAACAGGGGGCGCCTGGTGATTATGGCTACACCTTC.

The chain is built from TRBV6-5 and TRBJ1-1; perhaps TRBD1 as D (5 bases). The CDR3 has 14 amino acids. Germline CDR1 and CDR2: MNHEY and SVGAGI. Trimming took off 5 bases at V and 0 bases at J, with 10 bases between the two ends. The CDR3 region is CASSRDSLNTEAFF. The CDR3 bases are TGTGCCAGCAGTCGGGACTCCCTGAACACTGAAGCTTTCTTT.

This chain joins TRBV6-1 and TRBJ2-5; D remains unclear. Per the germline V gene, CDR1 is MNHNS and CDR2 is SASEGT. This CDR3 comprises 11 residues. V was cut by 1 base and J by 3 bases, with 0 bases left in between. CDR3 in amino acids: CASSEEETQYF. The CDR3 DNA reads TGTGCCAGCAGTGAAGAAGAGACCCAGTACTTC.

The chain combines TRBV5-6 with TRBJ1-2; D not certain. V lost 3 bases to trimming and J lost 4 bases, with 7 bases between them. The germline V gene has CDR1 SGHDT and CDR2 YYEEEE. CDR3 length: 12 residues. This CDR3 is CASSSQSYGYTF. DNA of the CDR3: TGTGCCAGCAGCTCACAGAGCTATGGCTACACCTTC.

DNA of the CDR3: TGTGCCTGGTTTGCCGGGAGTCGGTCTAACTATGGCTACACCTTC. Translation gives CAWFAGSRSNYGYTF. The rearrangement links TRBV30 to TRBJ1-2, with D uncertain. CDR3 length: 15 residues. V lost 5 bases and J 0 bases, leaving 16 bases between the germline ends. Germline V CDR1 and CDR2: GTSNPN, SVGIG (reference sequence).

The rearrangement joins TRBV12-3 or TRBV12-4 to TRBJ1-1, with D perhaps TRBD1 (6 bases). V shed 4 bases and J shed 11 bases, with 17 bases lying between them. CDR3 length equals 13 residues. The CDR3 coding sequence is TGTGCCAGCAGTTATGGGAGGGGGGTATCCGCTTTCTTT. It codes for CASSYGRGVSAFF.

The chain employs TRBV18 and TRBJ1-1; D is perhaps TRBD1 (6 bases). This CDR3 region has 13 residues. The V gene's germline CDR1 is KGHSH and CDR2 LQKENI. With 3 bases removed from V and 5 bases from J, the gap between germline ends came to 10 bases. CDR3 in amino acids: CASSPMDSTEAFF. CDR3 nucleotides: TGTGCCAGCTCACCGATGGACAGTACTGAAGCTTTCTTT. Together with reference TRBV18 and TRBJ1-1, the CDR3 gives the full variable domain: NAGVMQNPRHLVRRRGQEARLRCSPMKGHSHVYWYRQLPEEGLKFMVYLQKENIIDESGMPKERFSAEFPKEGPSILRIQQVVRGDSAAYFCASSPMDSTEAFFGQGTRLTVV.

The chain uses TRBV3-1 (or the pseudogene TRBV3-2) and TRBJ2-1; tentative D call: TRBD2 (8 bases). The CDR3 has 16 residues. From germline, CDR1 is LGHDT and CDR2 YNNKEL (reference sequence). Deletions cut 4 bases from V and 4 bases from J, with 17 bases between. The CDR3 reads CASSRERGTEYNEQFF. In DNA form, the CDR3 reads TGTGCCAGCAGCCGCGAGCGGGGGACAGAGTACAATGAGCAGTTCTTC.

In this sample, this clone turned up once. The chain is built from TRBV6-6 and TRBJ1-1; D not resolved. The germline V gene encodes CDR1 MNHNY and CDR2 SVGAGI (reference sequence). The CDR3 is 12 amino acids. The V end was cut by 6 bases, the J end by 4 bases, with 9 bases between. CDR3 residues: CASSGRTTEAFF. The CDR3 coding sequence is TGTGCCAGCAGCGGACGGACCACTGAAGCTTTCTTT.

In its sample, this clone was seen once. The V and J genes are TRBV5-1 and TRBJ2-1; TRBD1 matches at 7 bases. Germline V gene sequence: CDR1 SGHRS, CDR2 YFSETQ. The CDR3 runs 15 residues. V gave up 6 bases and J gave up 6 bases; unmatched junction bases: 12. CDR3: CASKTGAEGANEQFF. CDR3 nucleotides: TGCGCCAGCAAGACTGGAGCCGAGGGGGCCAATGAGCAGTTCTTC.

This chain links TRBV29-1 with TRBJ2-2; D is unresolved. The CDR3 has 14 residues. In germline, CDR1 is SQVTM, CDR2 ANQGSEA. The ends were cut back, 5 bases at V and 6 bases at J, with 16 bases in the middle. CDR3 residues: CSVTKVLGSGELFF. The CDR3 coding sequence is TGCAGCGTTACAAAGGTTCTGGGATCCGGGGAGCTGTTTTTT.

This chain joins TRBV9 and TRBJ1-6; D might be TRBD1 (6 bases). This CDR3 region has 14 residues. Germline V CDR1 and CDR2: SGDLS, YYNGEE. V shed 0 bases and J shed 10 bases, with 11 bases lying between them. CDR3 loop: CASSVAPRGSPLHF. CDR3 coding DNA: TGTGCCAGCAGCGTAGCCCCCAGGGGCTCACCCCTCCACTTT.

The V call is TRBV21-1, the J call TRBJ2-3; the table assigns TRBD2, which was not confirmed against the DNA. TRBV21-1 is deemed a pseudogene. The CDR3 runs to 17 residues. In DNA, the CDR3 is TGTGCCAGCAGCCCTCACCTCGGTCCTTCTAGCACAGATACGCAGTATTTT. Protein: CASSPHLGPSSTDTQYF.

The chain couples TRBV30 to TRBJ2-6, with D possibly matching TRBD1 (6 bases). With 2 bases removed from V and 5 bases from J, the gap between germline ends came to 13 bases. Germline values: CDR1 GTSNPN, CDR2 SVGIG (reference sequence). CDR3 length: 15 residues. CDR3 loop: CAWSSRGPRANVLTF. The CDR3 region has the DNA TGTGCCTGGAGTAGCAGGGGCCCGCGGGCCAACGTCCTGACTTTC.

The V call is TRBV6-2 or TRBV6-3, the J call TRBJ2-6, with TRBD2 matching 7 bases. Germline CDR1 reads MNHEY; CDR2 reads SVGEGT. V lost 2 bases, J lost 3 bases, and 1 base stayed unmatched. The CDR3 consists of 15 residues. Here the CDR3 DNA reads TGTGCCAGCAGTTACGGGGGGGGTGGGGCCAACGTCCTGACTTTC. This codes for CASSYGGGGANVLTF.

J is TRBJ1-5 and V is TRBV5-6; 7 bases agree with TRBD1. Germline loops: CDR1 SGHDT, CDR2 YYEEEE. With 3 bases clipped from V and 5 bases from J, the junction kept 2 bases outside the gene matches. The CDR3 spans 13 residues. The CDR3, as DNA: TGTGCCAGCAGCTCTGGACAGGATCAGCCCCAGCATTTT. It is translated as CASSSGQDQPQHF.

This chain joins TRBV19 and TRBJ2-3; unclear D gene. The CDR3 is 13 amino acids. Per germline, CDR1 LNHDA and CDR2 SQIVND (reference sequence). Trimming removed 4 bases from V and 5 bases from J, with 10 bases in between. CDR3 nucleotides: TGTGCCAGTAGTAAAATATCGGGAGATACGCAGTATTTT. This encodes CASSKISGDTQYF.

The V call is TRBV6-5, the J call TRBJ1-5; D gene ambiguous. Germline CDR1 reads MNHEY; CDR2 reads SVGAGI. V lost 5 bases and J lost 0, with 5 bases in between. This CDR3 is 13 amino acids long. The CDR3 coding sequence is TGTGCCAGCAGTAGGTATAGCAATCAGCCCCAGCATTTT. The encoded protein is CASSRYSNQPQHF.

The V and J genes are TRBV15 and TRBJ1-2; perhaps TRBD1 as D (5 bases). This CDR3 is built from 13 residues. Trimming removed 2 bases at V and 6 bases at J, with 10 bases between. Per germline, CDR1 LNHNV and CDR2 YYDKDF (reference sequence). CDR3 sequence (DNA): TGTGCCACCAGCAGACGACAGCTAGATGGCTACACCTTC. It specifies CATSRRQLDGYTF.

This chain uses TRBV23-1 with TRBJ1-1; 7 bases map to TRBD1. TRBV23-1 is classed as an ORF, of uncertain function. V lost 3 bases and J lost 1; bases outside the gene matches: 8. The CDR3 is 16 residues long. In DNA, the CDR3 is TGCGCCAGCAGTCAGGGGGAAGGACAGGCGAACACTGAAGCTTTCTTT. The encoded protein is CASSQGEGQANTEAFF.

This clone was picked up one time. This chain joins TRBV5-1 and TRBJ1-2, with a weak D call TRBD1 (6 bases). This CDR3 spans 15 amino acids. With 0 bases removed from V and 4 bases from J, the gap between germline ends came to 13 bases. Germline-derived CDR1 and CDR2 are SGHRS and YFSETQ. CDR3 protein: CASSLAGTFSYGYTF. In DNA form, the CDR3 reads TGCGCCAGCAGCTTGGCCGGGACATTCAGCTATGGCTACACCTTC.

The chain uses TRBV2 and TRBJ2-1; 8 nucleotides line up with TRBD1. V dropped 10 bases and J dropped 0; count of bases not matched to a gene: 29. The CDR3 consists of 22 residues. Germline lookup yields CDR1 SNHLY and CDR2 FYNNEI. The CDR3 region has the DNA TGTGCCACAGGGGGACAGGTTCTTTTTGGAGCTCCTACAAGGTACTCCTACAATGAGCAGTTCTTC. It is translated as CATGGQVLFGAPTRYSYNEQFF.

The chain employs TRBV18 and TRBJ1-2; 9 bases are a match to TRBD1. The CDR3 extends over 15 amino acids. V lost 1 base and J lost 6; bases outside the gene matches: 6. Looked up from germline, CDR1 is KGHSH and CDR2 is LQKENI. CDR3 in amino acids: CASSPLAGQGNGYTF. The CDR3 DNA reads TGTGCCAGCTCACCACTAGCAGGACAGGGGAATGGCTACACCTTC.

DNA of the CDR3: TGTGCCAGCAGCCGGGACAGGGGCCCCACTGAGCAGTACTTC. Translated: CASSRDRGPTEQYF. The chain uses TRBV5-4 and TRBJ2-7; 10 nucleotides match TRBD1. The junction had 8 bases not matched to a gene; V was cut back by 4 bases and J by 7 bases. Germline V gives CDR1 SGHNT, CDR2 YYREEE (reference sequence). This CDR3 has 14 amino acids.